Listed below are T cell receptor beta chains from one sample, sequenced in a study of Graves' ophthalmopathy and Graves' hyperthyroidism. TCRdb reanalysed the multiplex PCR reads using MiXCR and keeps one entry per CDR3 protein. The table has 500,000 to 700,000 distinct CDR3 sequences, about 35% seen once. Source material: peripheral blood or thyroid tissue (not recorded which). The receptors originated from an adult man with Graves' hyperthyroidism. The CDR3 runs from the conserved cysteine through the conserved F or W. Fields, in order: D gene, V gene, J gene, clone size, CDR3 protein, CDR3 DNA. D genes are given only for firm matches. Clone size is stated in some rows and not others, as once, few, many or a class when expanded.

-	TRBV4-1	TRBJ2-7	many	CASSQIPGVSAYEQYF	TGCGCCAGCAGCCAAATTCCGGGAGTGTCCGCCTACGAGCAGTACTTC
TRBD2	TRBV7-3	TRBJ2-7	many	CASSRGLADSYEQYF	TGTGCCAGCAGCCGGGGACTAGCGGACTCCTACGAGCAGTACTTC
-	TRBV10-3	TRBJ1-2	many	CASSQTQGSYGYTF	TGTGCCAGCAGTCAGACACAGGGCTCCTATGGCTACACCTTC
-	TRBV6-1	TRBJ1-1	-	CASSEALHRLRGAEAFF	TGTGCCAGCAGTGAAGCGCTTCATAGGTTAAGAGGAGCTGAAGCTTTCTTT
-	TRBV19	TRBJ1-1	many	CASSIALSAAKAFF	TGTGCCAGTAGTATTGCTTTATCTGCCGCTAAAGCTTTCTTT
-	TRBV24-1	TRBJ2-3	-	CATSDGGLTDTQYF	TGTGCCACCAGTGACGGGGGACTCACAGATACGCAGTATTTT
TRBD1	TRBV5-1	TRBJ2-7	once	CASSLTTGQGNAYEQYF	TGCGCCAGCAGCTTGACTACGGGACAGGGGAATGCCTACGAGCAGTACTTC
TRBD1	TRBV2	TRBJ2-5	few	CASSAGGQGGETQYF	TGTGCCAGCAGTGCTGGGGGACAGGGTGGGGAGACCCAGTACTTC
TRBD1	TRBV6-5	TRBJ1-1	many	CASSRDRVVTEAFF	TGTGCCAGCAGCCGGGACAGGGTCGTCACTGAAGCTTTCTTT
TRBD1	TRBV15	TRBJ2-6	once	CATSTRAYGTGSGANVLTF	TGTGCCACCAGCACCCGAGCTTACGGGACAGGGTCTGGGGCCAACGTCCTGACTTTC
-	TRBV7-2	TRBJ2-2	few	CASSIKGASSMRFGELFF	TGTGCCAGCAGCATAAAAGGGGCTAGCTCCATGAGATTCGGGGAGCTGTTTTTT
TRBD2	TRBV6-5	TRBJ2-7	-	CATSDVTSDDEQYF	TGTGCCACCAGTGACGTGACTAGCGACGACGAGCAGTACTTC
-	TRBV7-9	TRBJ2-5	few	CASSTGTFQETQYF	TGTGCCAGCAGCACCGGGACTTTTCAAGAGACCCAGTACTTC
-	TRBV10-3	TRBJ1-1	-	CAIRAKRTEAFF	TGTGCCATCAGGGCAAAGAGGACTGAAGCTTTCTTT
-	TRBV5-4	TRBJ1-2	-	CASSEQELYGYTF	TGTGCCAGCAGCGAACAGGAACTCTATGGCTACACCTTC
TRBD2	TRBV7-3	TRBJ2-5	-	CASSLRPGTSGGETQYF	TGTGCCAGCAGCTTAAGGCCCGGGACTAGCGGGGGGGAGACCCAGTACTTC
-	TRBV10-3	TRBJ2-3	once	CATQGRGSDTQYF	TGTGCCACCCAGGGACGGGGTTCAGATACGCAGTATTTT
TRBD2	TRBV7-3	TRBJ2-1	few	CASSLWGREVDEQFF	TGTGCCAGCAGCTTATGGGGACGGGAGGTAGATGAGCAGTTCTTC
-	TRBV4-3	TRBJ1-5	-	CASSQDFAGPNQPQHF	TGCGCCAGCAGCCAAGATTTTGCGGGGCCGAATCAGCCCCAGCATTTT
-	TRBV6-5	TRBJ1-5	few	CASSPGEVGNQPQHF	TGTGCCAGCAGCCCAGGGGAGGTTGGAAATCAGCCCCAGCATTTT
TRBD2	TRBV10-3	TRBJ2-5	-	CAISRLAGVGVETQYF	TGTGCCATCAGCCGACTAGCGGGAGTTGGCGTGGAGACCCAGTACTTC
TRBD1	TRBV12-3/TRBV12-4	TRBJ2-5	few	CASGAPGTGDQETQYF	TGTGCCAGCGGAGCCCCAGGGACAGGGGACCAGGAGACCCAGTACTTC
-	TRBV20-1	TRBJ1-1	few	CSARALGGRSGAFF	TGCAGTGCTAGAGCCTTGGGGGGGAGGTCGGGAGCTTTCTTT
-	TRBV6-1	TRBJ2-7	many	CASRILVEQYF	TGTGCCAGCAGAATCTTAGTCGAGCAGTACTTC
TRBD1	TRBV12-3/TRBV12-4	TRBJ1-1	many	CASSLGLDRGPHTEAFF	TGTGCCAGCAGTCTCGGGTTGGACAGGGGGCCGCACACTGAAGCTTTCTTT
-	TRBV4-1	TRBJ1-1	many	CASSQARLGGTEAFF	TGCGCCAGCAGCCAGGCCCGTCTGGGGGGCACTGAAGCTTTCTTT
-	TRBV29-1	TRBJ1-2	many	CSVEEGADYTF	TGCAGCGTTGAAGAGGGGGCCGACTACACCTTC
-	TRBV20-1	TRBJ1-1	-	CSARASHPNTEAFF	TGCAGTGCTAGAGCTTCACACCCGAACACTGAAGCTTTCTTT
TRBD1	TRBV5-1	TRBJ2-5	few	CASSRPGQGRQETQYF	TGCGCCAGCAGCAGGCCGGGACAGGGTCGGCAAGAGACCCAGTACTTC
-	TRBV7-9	TRBJ1-3	-	CASSSGPVGDTIYF	TGTGCCAGCAGCTCGGGACCTGTCGGAGACACCATATATTTT
TRBD2	TRBV24-1	TRBJ2-1	-	CATSDPTSGIDNEQFF	TGTGCCACCAGTGATCCGACTAGCGGGATAGACAATGAGCAGTTCTTC
TRBD2	TRBV5-8	TRBJ2-2	many	CASSPPSGPNTGELFF	TGTGCCAGCAGCCCGCCTAGCGGTCCGAACACCGGGGAGCTGTTTTTT
TRBD2	TRBV20-1	TRBJ2-7	-	CSARTSGTSFVLSSYNEQYF	TGCAGTGCTAGAACCTCCGGGACTAGCTTTGTTCTGAGCTCCTACAATGAGCAGTACTTC
TRBD2	TRBV20-1	TRBJ2-5	-	CSAGTSGGLQETQYF	TGCAGTGCGGGGACTAGCGGGGGCCTCCAAGAGACCCAGTACTTC
-	TRBV29-1	TRBJ2-6	-	CSVEGDGANVLTF	TGCAGCGTTGAAGGGGATGGGGCCAACGTCCTGACTTTC
-	TRBV19	TRBJ2-2	-	CARPRRDGNEELFF	TGTGCCAGACCCCGGAGGGACGGAAATGAGGAGCTGTTTTTT
-	TRBV7-2	TRBJ2-5	-	CASSLAQEAQYF	TGTGCAAGCAGCTTAGCGCAAGAGGCCCAGTACTTC
-	TRBV5-1	TRBJ1-5	few	CASRAHSNQPQHF	TGCGCCAGCAGGGCCCATAGCAATCAGCCCCAGCATTTT
-	TRBV7-9	TRBJ1-2	-	CASSLLRGSGNTF	TGTGCCAGCAGCTTATTACGAGGCTCTGGAAACACCTTC
-	TRBV12-3/TRBV12-4	TRBJ1-2	many	CASRPTGTNYGYTF	TGTGCCAGCAGACCAACCGGGACAAACTATGGCTACACCTTC
TRBD1	TRBV7-2	TRBJ2-7	many	CASSRDRDRGSYEQYF	TGTGCCAGCAGCCGGGACCGGGACAGGGGGTCCTACGAGCAGTACTTC
-	TRBV4-1	TRBJ1-3	many	CASSHPGNTIYF	TGCGCCAGCAGCCACCCCGGCAACACCATATATTTT
-	TRBV6-5	TRBJ1-1	-	CASSYRAEAFF	TGTGCCAGCAGTTACCGTGCTGAAGCTTTCTTT
-	TRBV7-9	TRBJ2-7	-	CASSLSWGSGASYEQCF	-
-	TRBV29-1	TRBJ2-7	-	CSVAISESKNEQYF	TGCAGCGTGGCCATCAGTGAGTCGAAAAACGAGCAGTACTTC
-	TRBV5-1	TRBJ2-2	many	CASSLDVGGPGELFF	TGCGCCAGCAGCTTGGACGTTGGGGGGCCCGGGGAGCTGTTTTTT